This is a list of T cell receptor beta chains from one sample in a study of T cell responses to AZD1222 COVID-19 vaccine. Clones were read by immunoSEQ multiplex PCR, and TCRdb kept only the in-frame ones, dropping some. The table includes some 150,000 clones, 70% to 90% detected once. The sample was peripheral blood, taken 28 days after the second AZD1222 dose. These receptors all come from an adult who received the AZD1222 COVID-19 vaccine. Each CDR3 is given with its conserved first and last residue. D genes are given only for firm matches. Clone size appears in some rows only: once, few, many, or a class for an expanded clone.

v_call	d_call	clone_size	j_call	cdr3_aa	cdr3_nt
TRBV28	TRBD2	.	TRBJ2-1	CASSVSGAANEQFF	TGTGCCAGCAGTGTGAGCGGGGCAGCCAATGAGCAGTTCTTC
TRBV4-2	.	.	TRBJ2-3	CASSPQGNTDTQYF	TGTGCCAGCAGCCCCCAGGGCAACACAGATACGCAGTATTTT
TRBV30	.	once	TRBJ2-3	CAWSASSGTDTQYF	TGTGCCTGGAGCGCCTCTAGCGGCACAGATACGCAGTATTTT
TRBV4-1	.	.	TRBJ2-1	CASSQTRDNEQFF	TGCGCCAGCAGCCAAACCAGAGACAATGAGCAGTTCTTC
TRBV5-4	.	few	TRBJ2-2	CASSPDSATGELFF	TGTGCCAGCAGCCCGGACAGTGCGACCGGGGAGCTGTTTTTT
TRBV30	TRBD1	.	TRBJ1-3	CAWSVPGTGGLLSGNTIYF	TGTGCCTGGAGTGTTCCCGGGACAGGGGGTCTCCTCTCTGGAAACACCATATATTTT
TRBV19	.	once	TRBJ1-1	CASSQEGRGGTEAFF	TGTGCCAGTAGTCAAGAGGGAAGGGGGGGCACTGAAGCTTTCTTT
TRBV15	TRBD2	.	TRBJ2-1	CATSRDLGTSGRGYNEQFF	TGTGCCACCAGCAGAGATCTTGGGACTAGCGGGAGGGGCTACAATGAGCAGTTCTTC
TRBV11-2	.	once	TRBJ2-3	CASRFGLRTDTQYF	TGTGCCAGCAGATTCGGACTACGCACAGATACGCAGTATTTT
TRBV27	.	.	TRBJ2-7	CASSTKGGVHYEQYF	TGTGCCAGCAGTACCAAAGGAGGGGTCCACTACGAGCAGTACTTC
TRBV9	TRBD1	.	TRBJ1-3	CASSVGQGSSGNTIYF	TGTGCCAGCAGCGTAGGACAGGGTTCATCTGGAAACACCATATATTTT
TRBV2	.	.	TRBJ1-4	CASSEKDINEKLFF	TGTGCCAGCAGTGAAAAGGATATTAATGAAAAACTGTTTTTT
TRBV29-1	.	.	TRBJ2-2	CSAGTSGTAGELFF	TGCAGCGCCGGGACCTCAGGGACGGCCGGGGAGCTGTTTTTT
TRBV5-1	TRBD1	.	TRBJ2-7	CASNLGTGGSYEQYF	TGCGCCAGCAACCTCGGGACAGGGGGATCCTACGAGCAGTACTTC
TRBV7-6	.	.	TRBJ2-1	CASSLVGGPRDNEQFF	TGTGCCAGCAGCTTAGTTGGAGGCCCTCGGGACAATGAGCAGTTCTTC
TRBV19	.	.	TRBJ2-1	CASSLPGFNEQFF	TGTGCCAGTAGTCTCCCGGGGTTCAATGAGCAGTTCTTC
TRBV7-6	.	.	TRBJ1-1	CASSVRMEGNTEAFF	TGTGCCAGCAGCGTCCGAATGGAGGGCAACACTGAAGCTTTCTTT
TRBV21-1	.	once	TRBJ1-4	CASSNVGKERTNEKLFF	TGTGCCAGCAGCAACGTAGGGAAAGAGAGAACTAATGAAAAACTGTTTTTT
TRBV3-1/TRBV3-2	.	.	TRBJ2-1	CASSQVGSLSGYNEQFF	TGTGCCAGCAGCCAAGTTGGGAGCTTGTCAGGTTACAATGAGCAGTTCTTC
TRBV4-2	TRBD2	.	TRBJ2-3	CASSQGLAGTDTQYF	TGTGCCAGCAGCCAGGGACTAGCGGGCACAGATACGCAGTATTTT
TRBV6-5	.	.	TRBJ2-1	CASSYNRVNEQFF	TGTGCCAGCAGTTACAATAGGGTGAATGAGCAGTTCTTC
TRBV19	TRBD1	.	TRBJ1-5	CASSTPGTAASPQHF	TGTGCCAGTAGTACGCCCGGGACAGCAGCTTCGCCCCAGCATTTT
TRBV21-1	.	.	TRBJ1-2	CASSKRTAEPNYGYTF	TGTGCCAGCAGCAAACGAACAGCCGAACCTAACTATGGCTACACCTTC
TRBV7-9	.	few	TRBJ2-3	CASSLRGPTDTQYF	TGTGCCAGCAGCTTACGGGGGCCCACAGATACGCAGTATTTT
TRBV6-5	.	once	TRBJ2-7	CASSYSRNEQYF	TGTGCCAGCAGTTACTCCAGGAACGAGCAGTACTTC